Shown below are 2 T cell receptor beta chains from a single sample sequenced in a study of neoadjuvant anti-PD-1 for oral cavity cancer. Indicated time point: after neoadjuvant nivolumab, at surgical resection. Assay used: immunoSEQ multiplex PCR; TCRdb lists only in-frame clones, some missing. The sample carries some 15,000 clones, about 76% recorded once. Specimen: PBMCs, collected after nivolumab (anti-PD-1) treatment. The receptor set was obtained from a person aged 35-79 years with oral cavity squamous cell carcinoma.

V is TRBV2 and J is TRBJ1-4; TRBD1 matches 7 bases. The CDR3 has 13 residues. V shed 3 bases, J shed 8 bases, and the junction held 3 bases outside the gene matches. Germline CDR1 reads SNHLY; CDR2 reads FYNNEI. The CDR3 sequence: CASSETGWEKLFF. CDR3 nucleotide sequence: TGTGCCAGCAGTGAGACAGGGTGGGAAAAACTGTTTTTT.

This CDR3 is CASSLRFDEQYF. The DNA for the CDR3 is TGTGCCAGCAGCTTAAGATTTGACGAGCAGTACTTC. The chain joins TRBV7-9 to TRBJ2-7; D is uncertain. Germline CDR1 SEHNR, CDR2 FQNEAQ (reference sequence). Trimming left V 2 bases short and J 5 bases short, with 7 bases between. This CDR3 contains 12 residues.